A selection of T cell receptor beta chains follows, all from one sample in a study of CD8+ T cells in alopecia areata. Only in-frame clones appear in the TCRdb table, and some are missing; sequencing was by immunoSEQ multiplex PCR. The data hold some 58,000 clones, with under 60% observed a single time. The starting material was CD8+ T cells sorted from blood, obtained at roughly week 38, from a patient treated with tofacitinib. The receptors shown here come from a human donor with alopecia areata. Each CDR3 is given without its conserved first and last residue.

TRBJ2-5,11,TRBV29-1,SVEGGRGETQY
TRBJ1-1,13,TRBV7-3,ASSAGQGMNTEAF
TRBJ1-5,12,TRBV6-1,ASILGGPRQPQH
TRBJ2-1,14,TRBV4-1,ASSRDGASSYNEQF
TRBJ2-2,11,TRBV30,AWSAGEAGELF
TRBJ2-3,15,TRBV30,AWSSAGFGGSTDTQY
TRBJ1-2,10,TRBV30,ALTGANYGYT
TRBJ2-7,10,TRBV7-9,ASSFLGSEQY
TRBJ2-5,11,TRBV29-1,SVEGRGEETQY
TRBJ2-6,12,TRBV5-1,ASSFRQSPDVLT
TRBJ2-1,9,TRBV6-4,ASSSGGEQF
TRBJ2-1,9,TRBV29-1,SVDRSNEQF